Listed below are T cell receptor beta chains from one sample, sequenced in a study of beta chain features in type 1 diabetes. TCRdb keeps only in-frame clones here, not all; method: immunoSEQ multiplex PCR. The data hold some 44,000 clones, with approximately 48% observed a single time. Sequenced material: stem cell memory CD4+ T cells from blood. The receptors come from a woman under 40 in good health. Each CDR3 is given with its conserved first and last residue. A D gene is named only where the DNA matches it firmly. Size tells how often a clone was seen (once, few, many) or the class of an expanded clone, and some rows leave it out.

size,J,D,V,DNA,CDR3
few,TRBJ2-2,TRBD2,TRBV19,TGTGCCAGTAGGACGGGAGGGCCTGGCACCGGGGAGCTGTTTTTT,CASRTGGPGTGELFF
-,TRBJ1-2,-,TRBV7-3,TGTGCCAGCAGCTTAACCCCGCTAAGCGGCTACACCTTC,CASSLTPLSGYTF
few,TRBJ1-2,TRBD1,TRBV2,TGTGCCAGCAGCCAAGGAATAGGGGGCCTTAACTATGGCTACACCTTC,CASSQGIGGLNYGYTF
-,TRBJ2-2,-,TRBV29-1,TGCAGCGTTGATCCCGGAGGGACCGGGGAGCTGTTTTTT,CSVDPGGTGELFF
-,TRBJ1-2,-,TRBV5-8,TGTGCCAGCAGCTTCAGCTATGGCTACACCTTC,CASSFSYGYTF
-,TRBJ2-2,TRBD1,TRBV19,TGTGCCAGTAGTAACACAGGGGGACCTGGTAGCGGGGAGCTGTTTTTT,CASSNTGGPGSGELFF
-,TRBJ2-7,TRBD2,TRBV18,TGTGCCAGCTCCCTGAGCGGGACTCCCTACGAGCAGTACTTC,CASSLSGTPYEQYF
few,TRBJ2-1,-,TRBV4-2,TGTGCCAGCAGCCAAGCGGGAGAGGGTTACAATGAGCAGTTCTTC,CASSQAGEGYNEQFF
-,TRBJ1-6,-,TRBV28,TGTGCCAGCAGAGGGGGGGGCAGTTCACCCCTCCACTTT,CASRGGGSSPLHF
-,TRBJ2-3,-,TRBV6-5,TGTGCCAGCAGTTACACTCCTACTAGCACAGATACGCAGTATTTT,CASSYTPTSTDTQYF
-,TRBJ2-3,-,TRBV27,TGTGCCTCGATACTAAATACGCAGTATTTT,CASILNTQYF
-,TRBJ2-2,-,TRBV5-5,TGTGCCAGCAGCTCCCTTGGGGGAGGAGGCACCGGGGAGCTGTTTTTT,CASSSLGGGGTGELFF
-,TRBJ2-2,-,TRBV2,TGTGCCAGCAGTGGGGGTCAGGGCACCGGGGAGCTGTTTTTT,CASSGGQGTGELFF
-,TRBJ2-7,TRBD1,TRBV28,TGTGCCAGCAGCTCGGGACAGGATTACGAGCAGTACTTC,CASSSGQDYEQYF
-,TRBJ2-3,-,TRBV19,TGTGCCAGTAGTATAAGACAGAGCACAGATACGCAGTATTTT,CASSIRQSTDTQYF
-,TRBJ2-7,TRBD2,TRBV15,TGTGCCACCAGCAGAGATACGACTAGCATAGCCTACGAGCAGTACTTC,CATSRDTTSIAYEQYF
once,TRBJ1-2,TRBD1,TRBV4-1,TGCGCCAGCAGCCAAGCGGGACAGTCAAACTATGGCTACACCTTC,CASSQAGQSNYGYTF
-,TRBJ2-7,-,TRBV28,TGTGCCAGCAGTTCCACCTACGAGCAGTACTTC,CASSSTYEQYF
once,TRBJ2-7,-,TRBV7-9,TGTGCCAGCAGCTTAACGGGGGGCGCCTCCTACGAGCAGTACTTC,CASSLTGGASYEQYF
few,TRBJ2-7,TRBD2,TRBV19,TGTGCCAGTAGTACCCGGACTAGCGGGAGATACCACGAGCAGTACTTC,CASSTRTSGRYHEQYF
-,TRBJ2-3,-,TRBV7-2,TGTGCCAGCAGCGCGACAACTAGCACAGATACGCAGTATTTT,CASSATTSTDTQYF
-,TRBJ1-1,TRBD1,TRBV29-1,TGCAGCGTTTCTGGTTCGGACAGGGGCACTGAAGCTTTCTTT,CSVSGSDRGTEAFF
-,TRBJ1-2,TRBD1,TRBV4-1,TGCGCCAGCAGCCAAGATCCCTCGAGAGGTGGGACAGGGACTAGGAACTATGGCTACACCTTC,CASSQDPSRGGTGTRNYGYTF
-,TRBJ2-3,TRBD2,TRBV28,TGTGCCAGCAGTCCACTCATCCTAGCGGGAGTCACAGATACGCAGTATTTT,CASSPLILAGVTDTQYF
-,TRBJ2-7,TRBD2,TRBV6-6,TGTGCCAGCAGCCCTGGGAGGGCGACGGGGGAGCAGTACTTC,CASSPGRATGEQYF
-,TRBJ2-7,-,TRBV2,TGTGCCAGCAGTGAGCGGAGGAGTAGCTTCTACGAGCAGTACTTC,CASSERRSSFYEQYF
few,TRBJ2-3,-,TRBV7-2,TGTGCCAGCAGCTCACCTTTATTTCGGGATACGCAGTATTTT,CASSSPLFRDTQYF
-,TRBJ2-5,TRBD1,TRBV7-9,TGTGCCAGCAGCACCCACGGGACAGGGAGGGTTCTGGAGACCCAGTACTTC,CASSTHGTGRVLETQYF
-,TRBJ2-1,TRBD2,TRBV29-1,TGCAGTGGGCGGACTAGCGGGAGCTATGAGCAGTTCTTC,CSGRTSGSYEQFF
-,TRBJ2-7,-,TRBV19,TGTGCCAGCAACCGGGAAAAGAGCTCCTACGAGCAGTACTTC,CASNREKSSYEQYF
few,TRBJ1-1,-,TRBV27,TGTGCCAGCAGTTTATGGGGCAGGGGCGCGAACACTGAAGCTTTCTTT,CASSLWGRGANTEAFF
-,TRBJ2-7,-,TRBV5-4,TGTGCCAGCAGCCCCGGGACACGCTACGAGCAGTACTTC,CASSPGTRYEQYF
once,TRBJ1-1,TRBD1,TRBV28,TGTGCCAGCAGTTTGTGGCAGGGGGTTACTGAAGCTTTCTTT,CASSLWQGVTEAFF
-,TRBJ2-7,TRBD2,TRBV30,TGTGCCTGGGGACTAGCGGGATTCTACGAGCAGTACTTC,CAWGLAGFYEQYF
-,TRBJ1-5,-,TRBV7-2,TGTGCCAGCAGCTTAGCGCAGGGGCTCAATCAGCCCCAGCATTTT,CASSLAQGLNQPQHF
-,TRBJ2-5,TRBD1,TRBV5-1,TGCGCCAGCAGCCCGGTCCTCCGGGACAGGGGGGAGACCCAGTACTTC,CASSPVLRDRGETQYF
few,TRBJ2-1,TRBD2,TRBV27,TGTGCCAGCAGTTTACGTAATGAGAGATGGACTAGCGGGGAATACAATGAGCAGTTCTTC,CASSLRNERWTSGEYNEQFF
few,TRBJ1-1,-,TRBV18,TGTGCCAGCTCACCACAGCAAACCACTGAAGCTTTCTTT,CASSPQQTTEAFF
-,TRBJ2-1,TRBD2,TRBV9,TGTGCCAGCAGCTCCGGACTAGCGGGAGGGCCTATCAATGAGCAGTTCTTC,CASSSGLAGGPINEQFF
-,TRBJ2-5,-,TRBV7-9,TGTGCCAGCAGCTGGGCTGCAGGGACACGTCAAGAGACCCAGTACTTC,CASSWAAGTRQETQYF